Sequencing of this T cell receptor beta chain was carried out in a study of shared clonotypes between healthy human individuals (dated by TCRdb to about 2020). Study-level background: The cohort included three men and two women between 18 and 49 years of age. Per donor, three plates each were used for CD4 naive and CD4 memory, two for CD8 naive, and one for CD8 memory. The study deeply sequenced blood TCR repertoires of five healthy adults to estimate repertoire size and the extent of clonotype sharing between individuals. To increase sequencing depth and limit assay-specific biases, TCR repertoire library preparation and sequencing were carried out by different laboratories using diverse techniques. Between about 0.85 and 9.5 billion PBMCs per donor were obtained by leukapheresis.

Using the deep immunoSEQ assay, multiplex PCR amplified TCR CDR3 regions from genomic DNA. Extracted genomic DNA from each cell subset was distributed evenly across all wells of several immunoSEQ 96-well plates, and each plate was treated as a replicate. For sorted subsets, each replicate PCR was loaded with 200 to 250 ng genomic DNA, equivalent to approximately 27,000 T cell genomes. Purified libraries were measured with a Qubit 3.0 fluorometer, size-checked on a Bioanalyzer 2100, and measured again with the KAPA Library Quantification kit. A separate single-read 150-cycle Illumina NextSeq 550 flow cell was used to sequence each immunoSEQ 96-well plate. On the authors' methods: The immunoSEQ output contained only junctional sequences without quality scores, so filtering could not match that applied to full-length reads. To assign V/J genes and CDR3, sequences were annotated against IMGT germline references using PyIR, a Python wrapper for IgBLAST v1.9. Reads were filtered out if the reads had weak V/J assignments (E-value above 1e-6), no CDR3, stop codons, out-of-frame junctions, or ambiguous translated residues. A V3J clonotype was defined by an identical inferred V gene, J gene, and CDR3 amino acid sequence. Percentage overlap between repertoires was computed as shared unique clonotypes divided by the size of the smaller repertoire. Three approaches were used to assess repertoire richness: RTK rarefaction, the Chao1 estimator, and Recon v2.1 estimates of unobserved clonotypes. For all TCRbeta clonotypes obtained by the gDNA method from a handful of donors, generation probabilities were computed with OLGA. Here the immuneACCESS table is served through TCRdb, limited to in-frame sequences with V and J called. Missing clones are a known gap in these copies; in checked studies unresolved V genes cover under half, and the rest lacks a known reason. The V and J calls and clone size are taken from that table; D and trimming were inferred from the DNA. The sample table contains approximately 1.9 million clones; only one count was recorded for around 93% of them. The top ten clonotypes cover approximately 1.6% of the sample.

CD8 naive samples consisted of CD45RO-negative cells that were positively selected for CCR7, yielding a CD45RA+CCR7+ population without TemRA cells. Healthy HIV-negative adults with no recently reported acute infections or vaccinations were included as donors. All donors were Caucasian adults living in Nashville, Tennessee, USA. Blood was collected by leukapheresis, and PBMCs were isolated by Ficoll-Histopaque density gradient centrifugation and then cryopreserved in liquid nitrogen vapor phase. Analytical flow cytometry was used to check the purity and quantity of each magnetically sorted T cell population. From each sorted fraction, genomic DNA was isolated and quantified by UV absorbance on a Nanodrop 2000c. V is cut back by 6 bases and J by 6 bases, with 5 bases in the junction unmatched. The cysteine opens and the phenylalanine closes a CDR3 of 13 amino acids. The CDR3 DNA has 39 bases and is translated from base 1. In the germline V gene (reference sequence), CDR1 corresponds to MNHEY and CDR2 to SMNVEV.

Beyond this particular receptor, the publication reports: Only blood was sampled, and tissue TCR repertoires likely differ from those in blood. Compared with non-shared clonotypes, the clonotypes found in all four sorted-subset donors had higher generation probabilities. Sharing across several donors was observed for approximately 5% of naive CD4, 3% to 3.5% of naive CD8, 2% to 2.5% of memory CD4, and around 0.4% of memory CD8 clonotypes. Estimated clonotype richness was generally larger for naive than for memory subsets. Incomplete sequencing was indicated by rarefaction of sorted-subset datasets, despite the large sequencing depth. Pairwise subsampling led to the expectation that sequencing depth would affect the degree of clonotype sharing among donors. Because the study included a small number of donors, the genetic and exposure-history diversity represented was limited.

About this clone itself: No cognate antigen has been identified for it. Base qualities are not at hand, and no much larger clone is one base apart.

What was sequenced was naive CD8+ T cells from PBMCs. What the cell subset or site label conveys for this sample: CD45RA+CCR7+. Here the chain combines TRBV27 and TRBJ1-5; 7 central nucleotides agree with TRBD1. This receptor was identified in a man aged 18 to 30 in good health. Some clones in this sample may be carry-over from other donors' samples. The DNA is TGTGCCAGCAGCGACAGGGTAACTCAGCCCCAGCATTTT. Translated, this is CASSDRVTQPQHF.